The rows below give T cell receptor beta chains drawn from one sample of a study of T cell responses to AZD1222 COVID-19 vaccine. Measured with immunoSEQ multiplex PCR; TCRdb has only the in-frame clones, and not every one. The profile shows about 53,000 clones, roughly 86% of them singletons. This specimen was peripheral blood, taken 28 days after the second AZD1222 dose. The receptors shown here come from an adult who received the AZD1222 COVID-19 vaccine. Both conserved end residues are part of each CDR3. A D gene is named only where the DNA matches it firmly. The size entry is marked missing in some rows and otherwise reads once, few, many or a size class.

cdr3_aa,cdr3_nt,v_call,j_call,clone_size,d_call
CASSPLSLAVTDTQYF,TGTGCCAGTAGTCCCCTTTCACTAGCGGTTACAGATACGCAGTATTTT,TRBV19,TRBJ2-3,.,TRBD2
CASSSLDGPDTQYF,TGTGCCAGCAGCTCCTTAGATGGGCCAGATACGCAGTATTTT,TRBV5-4,TRBJ2-3,.,.
CASSPSQDGYNEQFF,TGTGCCAGCAGCCCCAGCCAGGACGGCTACAATGAGCAGTTCTTC,TRBV3-1/TRBV3-2,TRBJ2-1,.,.
CASSPRPRGRGEKLFF,TGTGCCAGCAGCCCTCGCCCCAGGGGGCGAGGGGAAAAACTGTTTTTT,TRBV3-1/TRBV3-2,TRBJ1-4,once,TRBD1
CATQGAQPPYEQYF,TGTGCCACCCAGGGGGCCCAGCCCCCCTACGAGCAGTACTTC,TRBV2,TRBJ2-7,.,TRBD1
CASSIGKREGNTGELFF,TGTGCCAGTAGTATTGGTAAACGGGAGGGTAATACCGGGGAGCTGTTTTTT,TRBV19,TRBJ2-2,.,TRBD2
CASSLGRGLSYEQYF,TGTGCCAGCAGTTTAGGCCGGGGCCTCTCCTACGAGCAGTACTTC,TRBV27,TRBJ2-7,.,.
CASSFPNNEQFF,TGTGCCAGCAGTTTCCCAAACAATGAGCAGTTCTTC,TRBV27,TRBJ2-1,.,.
CASSFAGARGYTF,TGTGCCAGCAGTTTTGCTGGGGCCCGGGGCTACACCTTC,TRBV27,TRBJ1-2,.,.
CASSLSGSSYNEQFF,TGTGCCAGCTCACTTAGCGGGAGCTCCTACAATGAGCAGTTCTTC,TRBV18,TRBJ2-1,.,TRBD2
CASSIQRNTGELFF,TGTGCCAGTAGTATCCAAAGAAACACCGGGGAGCTGTTTTTT,TRBV19,TRBJ2-2,.,.
CASSQEGDSFNQPQHF,TGCGCCAGCAGCCAAGAAGGGGACAGTTTTAATCAGCCCCAGCATTTT,TRBV4-1,TRBJ1-5,.,TRBD1
CASSASAGGITDTQYF,TGTGCCAGCAGTGCTTCGGCGGGAGGGATCACAGATACGCAGTATTTT,TRBV6-4,TRBJ2-3,.,TRBD2
CASSQQGPYGYTF,TGTGCCAGCAGCCAACAGGGGCCATATGGCTACACCTTC,TRBV27,TRBJ1-2,once,TRBD1
CAWSVRGGMGDTQYF,TGTGCCTGGAGTGTACGGGGGGGGATGGGGGATACGCAGTATTTT,TRBV30,TRBJ2-3,.,TRBD2
CASSLGQGAGYTF,TGTGCCAGCAGTTTGGGACAGGGGGCCGGCTACACCTTC,TRBV12-3/TRBV12-4,TRBJ1-2,.,TRBD1
CASSGGPSYEQYF,TGTGCCAGCAGTGGGGGGCCTTCCTACGAGCAGTACTTC,TRBV2,TRBJ2-7,.,.
CATSEAKGGAAYNEQFF,TGTGCCACCAGTGAGGCCAAGGGGGGGGCGGCCTACAATGAGCAGTTCTTC,TRBV24-1,TRBJ2-1,.,.
CAKQSQHRPSRAFF,TGTGCCAAGCAGAGTCAACACAGACCGTCCCGGGCTTTCTTT,TRBV7-3,TRBJ1-1,.,.
CASSLRGGYEGTQYF,TGTGCCAGCAGCCTAAGAGGGGGATACGAGGGTACGCAGTATTTT,TRBV3-1/TRBV3-2,TRBJ2-3,once,.
CASSQDPGDRANYGYTF,TGCGCCAGCAGCCAAGACCCGGGGGACAGGGCTAACTATGGCTACACCTTC,TRBV4-1,TRBJ1-2,.,TRBD1
CAIKWAGEVDEQFF,TGTGCCATCAAATGGGCCGGGGAGGTCGATGAGCAGTTCTTC,TRBV10-3,TRBJ2-1,.,.
CASSIDAANSPLHF,TGTGCCAGTAGTATTGACGCCGCTAATTCACCCCTCCACTTT,TRBV19,TRBJ1-6,.,.
CASSSGQGMGTEAFF,TGTGCCAGCAGCTCGGGACAGGGGATGGGGACTGAAGCTTTCTTT,TRBV7-9,TRBJ1-1,.,TRBD1
CATSDSDRPYEQYF,TGTGCCACCAGTGACTCAGACAGGCCCTACGAGCAGTACTTC,TRBV24-1,TRBJ2-7,.,.
CPEPGTAPETQYF,TGTCCAGAACCCGGGACAGCCCCAGAGACCCAGTACTTC,TRBV21-1,TRBJ2-5,.,.
CASSQDRAVTYEQYF,TGTGCCAGCAGCCAAGATCGGGCGGTAACCTACGAGCAGTACTTC,TRBV3-1/TRBV3-2,TRBJ2-7,once,.
CASSSVTGRETQYF,TGTGCCAGCAGCTCTGTCACAGGGCGGGAGACCCAGTACTTC,TRBV11-2,TRBJ2-5,.,.
CASSSSGAIYEQYF,TGTGCCAGCAGCTCGAGCGGGGCAATTTACGAGCAGTACTTC,TRBV11-2,TRBJ2-7,once,TRBD2
CASTRGIYEQYF,TGTGCCAGCACGAGGGGGATTTACGAGCAGTACTTC,TRBV28,TRBJ2-7,.,.
CASSGLGAIPNQPQHF,TGTGCCAGCAGCGGGCTTGGGGCGATACCCAATCAGCCCCAGCATTTT,TRBV7-3,TRBJ1-5,few,.
CASSLLPGTSGIDTQYF,TGCGCCAGCAGCCTCCTCCCCGGGACTAGCGGGATAGATACGCAGTATTTT,TRBV5-1,TRBJ2-3,.,TRBD2
CASKLGATINEQFF,TGTGCCAGCAAACTAGGGGCCACGATAAATGAGCAGTTCTTC,TRBV2,TRBJ2-1,.,.
CASSLGGETYEQYF,TGTGCCAGCAGCTTGGGGGGCGAGACCTACGAGCAGTACTTC,TRBV5-6,TRBJ2-7,.,.
CASSLRNRNQPQHF,TGTGCCAGCAGCTTAAGGAACAGGAATCAGCCCCAGCATTTT,TRBV7-2,TRBJ1-5,.,.